These 29 T cell receptor beta chains share one sample of origin, sequenced in a study of PD-L1 blockade in urothelial cancer. Sequenced by immunoSEQ multiplex PCR; TCRdb stores in-frame clones only, minus some. The sample contains 70,000 to 90,000 clones, around 80% of which appear only once. This material consisted of PBMCs, taken around atezolizumab (anti-PD-L1) treatment. All receptors come from a man between 65 and 79 years old with urothelial cancer.

The gene calls are TRBV27 and TRBJ1-2, with 10 bases lining up with TRBD1. The ends lost 2 bases at V and 6 bases at J; junction bases unmatched: 6. This CDR3 contains 15 residues. In germline, CDR1 is MNHEY, CDR2 SMNVEV (reference sequence). CDR3 DNA: TGTGCCAGCAGTTTAGGCGGGACAGGGGTGAATGGCTACACCTTC. It is translated as CASSLGGTGVNGYTF.

A single count supports this clone. The chain's CDR3 is CSASFSDTQYF. In DNA form, the CDR3 reads TGCAGTGCTAGTTTTTCGGATACGCAGTATTTT. The rearrangement uses TRBV20-1 and TRBJ2-3, with D uncertain. The CDR3 covers 11 residues. In germline, CDR1 is DFQATT, CDR2 SNEGSKA (reference sequence). Trimming stripped 3 bases from V and 6 bases from J, with 7 bases between.

V usage is TRBV9 and J usage is TRBJ1-1; 7 nucleotides align to TRBD1. The CDR3 runs 16 residues. Germline CDR1 is SGDLS and CDR2 is YYNGEE. V was pared by 1 base and J by 5 bases, with 11 bases of the junction left unmatched. DNA of the CDR3: TGTGCCAGCAGCGTATCGATCGACAGGGCGGGGACTGAAGCTTTCTTT. It codes for CASSVSIDRAGTEAFF.

This sequence joins TRBV5-3 and TRBJ1-5; maybe TRBD1 (5 bases). TRBV5-3 is noted as an ORF with a role that remains uncertain. V was pared by 0 bases and J by 4 bases, with 20 bases between. The CDR3 consists of 18 residues. The CDR3 bases are TGTGCCAGAAGCTTGGTAGGAGGGCGTGGGGCGATAAATCAGCCCCAGCATTTT. Protein product: CARSLVGGRGAINQPQHF.

This sequence joins TRBV15 and TRBJ1-6; TRBD1 might be the D (6 bases). Trimming shortened V by 9 bases and J by 6 bases, and 9 bases separated the two germline ends. The CDR3 runs 12 residues. The germline CDR1 and CDR2 sequences are LNHNV and YYDKDF (reference sequence). CDR3 nucleotides: TGTGCCACTCCGACAGGTAATTCACCCCTCCACTTT. It is translated as CATPTGNSPLHF. Full variable domain (remainder filled in from reference TRBV15 and TRBJ1-6): DAMVIQNPRYQVTQFGKPVTLSCSQTLNHNVMYWYQQKSSQAPKLLFHYYDKDFNNEADTPDNFQSRRPNTSFCFLDIRSPGLGDTAMYLCATPTGNSPLHFGNGTRLTVT.

V is TRBV5-6 and J is TRBJ1-5; D is unresolved. The CDR3 spans 17 residues. V lost 0 bases and J lost 0, with 13 bases in between. The germline V gene has CDR1 SGHDT and CDR2 YYEEEE. For the CDR3, the DNA is TGTGCCAGCAGCTTGGGCCCCCCAGTGCATAGCAATCAGCCCCAGCATTTT. Translation gives CASSLGPPVHSNQPQHF.

The rearrangement joins TRBV5-1 to TRBJ2-1; D gene unclear. The germline gives CDR1 SGHRS, CDR2 YFSETQ. V was shortened by 1 base and J by 0 bases, with 8 bases between the two germline ends. This CDR3 region has 15 residues. The DNA of the CDR3 is TGCGCCAGCAGCTTGCCTTCCTACTCCTACAATGAGCAGTTCTTC. Protein: CASSLPSYSYNEQFF.

The V and J genes are TRBV4-3 and TRBJ2-7, with a possible D match to TRBD2 (5 bases). The CDR3 runs to 15 residues. The germline V gene encodes CDR1 LGHNA and CDR2 YSLEER. The V end lost 0 bases, the J end lost 1 base, and 10 bases lay between the germline ends. CDR3: CASSQDTSPSYEQYF. CDR3 DNA sequence: TGCGCCAGCAGCCAAGACACTAGTCCATCCTACGAGCAGTACTTC.

The gene calls are TRBV4-2 and TRBJ2-7; 10 bases agree with TRBD1. After removal of 1 base from V and 5 bases from J, the junction contained 5 bases not matched to a gene. The germline gives CDR1 LGHNA, CDR2 YNFKEQ. This CDR3 spans 15 amino acids. In DNA form, the CDR3 reads TGTGCCAGCAGCCAAGGCCGGGACAGGGGCCACGAGCAGTACTTC. Its protein product is CASSQGRDRGHEQYF.

The genes are TRBV4-1 and TRBJ2-5; D unresolved. V was trimmed by 1 base and J by 3 bases, leaving 6 bases between them. The CDR3 covers 13 residues. Germline-derived CDR1 and CDR2 are MGHRA and YSYEKL. CDR3 sequence reads: CASSQVPEETQYF. The CDR3, as DNA: TGCGCCAGCAGCCAAGTGCCAGAAGAGACCCAGTACTTC.

V and J are TRBV6-6 and TRBJ2-1; a possible D gene is TRBD2 (5 bases). Germline values: CDR1 MNHNY, CDR2 SVGAGI (reference sequence). There are 14 residues in the CDR3. Trimming shortened V by 0 bases and J by 5 bases, and 8 bases separated the two germline ends. The DNA of the CDR3 is TGTGCCAGCAGTTACTCGCACGGGGACAATGAGCAGTTCTTC. This sequence encodes CASSYSHGDNEQFF.

The chain combines TRBV19 with TRBJ2-3; D is perhaps TRBD2 (6 bases). V was shortened by 6 bases and J by 2 bases, with 15 bases between the two germline ends. The CDR3 is 15 residues long. Germline CDR1 and CDR2: LNHDA and SQIVND (reference sequence). The CDR3 loop is CASSGTPIITDTQYF. The CDR3 nucleotides read TGTGCCAGTAGCGGGACTCCAATTATCACAGATACGCAGTATTTT.

The chain uses TRBV6-5 and TRBJ2-1; 14 bases match TRBD2. This CDR3 is built from 15 residues. The germline V gene encodes CDR1 MNHEY and CDR2 SVGAGI. The ends lost 7 bases at V and 6 bases at J; junction bases unmatched: 5. The chain's CDR3 is CASKGGTSGSNEQFF. The CDR3 nucleotides read TGTGCCAGCAAAGGAGGGACTAGCGGGAGCAATGAGCAGTTCTTC.

The V call is TRBV5-8, the J call TRBJ1-1; D is possibly TRBD1 (5 bases). The germline V gene has CDR1 SGHTS and CDR2 YDEGEE. CDR3 length: 13 residues. Trimming took 4 bases from V and 0 from J, leaving 7 bases between them. CDR3 in DNA: TGTGCCAGCAGCCGACAGTTGAACACTGAAGCTTTCTTT. The encoded protein is CASSRQLNTEAFF.

The V call is TRBV5-1, the J call TRBJ1-6; D ambiguous. V gave up 5 bases and J gave up 0 bases, with 12 bases separating them. CDR3 length: 16 residues. The germline V gene encodes CDR1 SGHRS and CDR2 YFSETQ. The CDR3 DNA follows: TGCGCCAGCAGGTCGGGTCTCAGCTCCTATAATTCACCCCTCCACTTT. Translating gives CASRSGLSSYNSPLHF.

This chain connects TRBV12-5 to TRBJ2-3; TRBD2 agrees at 7 bases. The CDR3 has 13 residues. Germline V lookup: CDR1 LGHNT, CDR2 FRNRAP. With V trimmed by 5 bases and J by 3 bases, 2 bases remained unmatched. This chain's CDR3 is CASGSGVTDTQYF. CDR3 DNA sequence: TGTGCTAGTGGTAGCGGGGTAACAGATACGCAGTATTTT. Variable domain in full (rest from reference TRBV12-5 and TRBJ2-3): DARVTQTPRHKVTEMGQEVTMRCQPILGHNTVFWYRQTMMQGLELLAYFRNRAPLDDSGMPKDRFSAEMPDATLATLKIQPSEPRDSAVYFCASGSGVTDTQYFGPGTRLTVL.

The J gene is TRBJ2-7, the V gene TRBV5-1; TRBD1 aligns across 9 bases. Germline trimming cut 0 bases from V and 1 base from J; bases unmatched to any gene: 2. CDR1 and CDR2 from the germline V gene are SGHRS and YFSETQ. CDR3 length: 15 amino acids. The CDR3 DNA follows: TGCGCCAGCAGCTTGGAACAGGGGGCGTCCTACGAGCAGTACTTC. Its translation: CASSLEQGASYEQYF.

This sequence joins TRBV18 and TRBJ2-7; no reliable D call. The CDR3 is 15 amino acids. The germline gives CDR1 KGHSH, CDR2 LQKENI. Trimming took 3 bases from V and 5 from J, leaving 17 bases between them. Here the CDR3 reads CASSPNGAAPDEQYF. CDR3 sequence (DNA): TGTGCCAGCTCACCTAATGGCGCGGCGCCCGACGAGCAGTACTTC.

The rearrangement joins TRBV10-3 to TRBJ2-5, with 11 bases fitting TRBD2. V lost 5 bases, J lost 3 bases, and 2 bases stayed unmatched. This CDR3 spans 14 amino acids. Per the germline V gene, CDR1 is ENHRY and CDR2 is SYGVKD. CDR3 loop: CAISPGLAEETQYF. CDR3 DNA sequence: TGTGCCATCAGTCCGGGACTAGCGGAAGAGACCCAGTACTTC.

V gene TRBV5-1 combines with J gene TRBJ1-4, with D unclear. V was shortened by 2 bases and J by 5 bases, with 7 bases between the two germline ends. Germline lookup yields CDR1 SGHRS and CDR2 YFSETQ. CDR3 length: 13 amino acids. This chain's CDR3 is CASSFRENEKLFF. CDR3 bases: TGCGCCAGCAGCTTCCGGGAAAATGAAAAACTGTTTTTT. Using reference TRBV5-1 and TRBJ1-4 for the parts outside the CDR3, the full variable domain is KAGVTQTPRYLIKTRGQQVTLSCSPISGHRSVSWYQQTPGQGLQFLFEYFSETQRNKGNFPGRFSGRQFSNSRSEMNVSTLELGDSALYLCASSFRENEKLFFGSGTQLSVL.

This sequence joins TRBV4-1 and TRBJ2-4; 10 nucleotides match TRBD2. Trimming cost V 2 bases and J 7 bases; bases outside gene matches: 11. Germline values: CDR1 MGHRA, CDR2 YSYEKL. CDR3 length: 17 amino acids. The DNA for the CDR3 is TGCGCCAGCAGCCAAATCCTCACTAGCGGGACCGGGAACATTCAGTACTTC. Translation gives CASSQILTSGTGNIQYF.

The chain recombines TRBV16 with TRBJ2-1; D perhaps matches TRBD2 (6 bases). CDR1 and CDR2 from the germline V gene are KGHSY and FQNENV. The CDR3 loop spans 16 amino acids. Trimming took 0 bases from V and 0 from J, leaving 9 bases between them. The DNA of the CDR3 is TGTGCCAGCAGCCAATCGCGGGAAGTCTCCTACAATGAGCAGTTCTTC. Protein product: CASSQSREVSYNEQFF.

The V and J genes are TRBV28 and TRBJ1-4; 9 positions agree with TRBD1. Per the germline V gene, CDR1 is MDHEN and CDR2 is SYDVKM. The CDR3 contains 14 residues. J gave up 5 bases and V 4 bases, and 2 bases lay outside the gene matches. The CDR3 loop reads CASSSGQGNEKLFF. CDR3 bases: TGTGCCAGCAGTTCGGGACAGGGAAATGAAAAACTGTTTTTT.

The CDR3 bases are TGTGCCAGTTCGGGGGGTAGCACAGATACGCAGTATTTT. It codes for CASSGGSTDTQYF. The gene calls are TRBV6-1 and TRBJ2-3, with 7 bases matching TRBD2. With V trimmed by 9 bases and J by 0 bases, 3 bases remained unmatched. The CDR3 spans 13 residues. The germline gives CDR1 MNHNS, CDR2 SASEGT.

The rearrangement links TRBV9 to TRBJ1-4; TRBD1 is a possible D gene (6 bases). The ends were cut back, 4 bases at V and 3 bases at J, with 13 bases in the middle. Germline CDR1 is SGDLS and CDR2 is YYNGEE. The CDR3 has 15 amino acids. The CDR3 region has the DNA TGTGCCAGCAGCACCAGTTCAGGGGCTAATGAAAAACTGTTTTTT. This sequence encodes CASSTSSGANEKLFF. Filled out from reference TRBV9 and TRBJ1-4, the complete variable domain reads DSGVTQTPKHLITATGQRVTLRCSPRSGDLSVYWYQQSLDQGLQFLIQYYNGEERAKGNILERFSAQQFPDLHSELNLSSLELGDSALYFCASSTSSGANEKLFFGSGTQLSVL.

As DNA, the CDR3 is TGTGCCAGCAGCCAAGCGAGGGACACTGAAGCTTTCTTT. It encodes CASSQARDTEAFF. The chain joins TRBV4-2 to TRBJ1-1; D is undetermined. This CDR3 has 13 amino acids. The V gene's germline CDR1 is LGHNA and CDR2 YNFKEQ. Trimming took off 1 base at V and 3 bases at J, with 6 bases between the two ends.

V and J are TRBV2 and TRBJ2-2; a possible D gene is TRBD2 (5 bases). The CDR3 has 16 residues. The V and J ends lost 1 base and 1 base respectively, with 10 bases between them. Germline CDR1 reads SNHLY; CDR2 reads FYNNEI. CDR3 in DNA: TGTGCCAGCAGTGAAGAGGCGGGCTTGAACACCGGGGAGCTGTTTTTT. Translating it yields CASSEEAGLNTGELFF.

The CDR3 reads CASSLNAGENTEAFF. The CDR3 DNA is TGCGCCAGCAGCTTGAACGCAGGGGAGAACACTGAAGCTTTCTTT. The chain recombines TRBV5-1 with TRBJ1-1; perhaps TRBD1 as D (6 bases). The germline CDR1 and CDR2 sequences are SGHRS and YFSETQ. The CDR3 length is 15 residues. V was clipped by 1 base and J by 1 base, with 11 bases between them.

This chain uses TRBV5-6 with TRBJ1-5; a weak D match, TRBD1 (5 bases). The V gene's germline CDR1 is SGHDT and CDR2 YYEEEE. The CDR3 is made up of 15 amino acids. Trimming cost V 4 bases and J 4 bases, with 15 bases left between them. The CDR3 nucleotides are TGTGCCAGCAGCCTAGGGGCAGGGCGAAATCAGCCCCAGCATTTT. Amino acid sequence: CASSLGAGRNQPQHF.